The present TCR beta chain was sequenced within a study of blood T cell repertoires in COVID-19. Study information: Acute-phase and convalescent COVID-19 samples originated in the United States, Italy and Spain. In each case, the material was cDNA or gDNA derived from T cells, B-cell-depleted T cells, or PBMCs.

Clones were sequenced by immunoSEQ multiplex PCR, and TCRdb holds only the in-frame ones, with some missing. The sample consists of 40,000 to 50,000 clones, around 85% of them appearing once. Losses at the gene ends were 3 bases for V and 0 bases for J; bases not matched to a gene: 2. Germline V gene data show CDR1 as SGHVS and CDR2 as FNYEAQ. The CDR3 runs to 16 residues. The TCR comes from a man aged 45-65 years with active COVID-19. What was sequenced was peripheral blood. The chain combines TRBV7-6 with TRBJ2-1; 10 nucleotides align to TRBD1. The CDR3 DNA is TGTGCCAGCAGCTTTTGGACAGGGGGCTCCTACAATGAGCAGTTCTTC. Translated: CASSFWTGGSYNEQFF.